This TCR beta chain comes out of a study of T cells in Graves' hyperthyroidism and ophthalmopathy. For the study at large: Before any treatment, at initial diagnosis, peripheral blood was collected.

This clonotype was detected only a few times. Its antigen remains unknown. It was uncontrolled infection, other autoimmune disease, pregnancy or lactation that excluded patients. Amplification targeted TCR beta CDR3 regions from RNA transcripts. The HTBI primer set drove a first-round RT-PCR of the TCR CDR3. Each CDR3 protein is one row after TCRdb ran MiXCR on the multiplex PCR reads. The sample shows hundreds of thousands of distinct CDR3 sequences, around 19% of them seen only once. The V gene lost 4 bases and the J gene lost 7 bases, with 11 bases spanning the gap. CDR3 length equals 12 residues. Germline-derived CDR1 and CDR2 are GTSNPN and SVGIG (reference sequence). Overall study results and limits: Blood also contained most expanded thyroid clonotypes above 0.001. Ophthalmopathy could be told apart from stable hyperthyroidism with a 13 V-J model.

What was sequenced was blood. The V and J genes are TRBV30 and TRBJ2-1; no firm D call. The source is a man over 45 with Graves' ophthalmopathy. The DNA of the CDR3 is TGTGCCTGGACGGCAGAGGCAAATGAGCAGTTCTTC. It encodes CAWTAEANEQFF. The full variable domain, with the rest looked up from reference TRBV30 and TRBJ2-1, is SQTIHQWPATLVQPVGSPLSLECTVEGTSNPNLYWYRQAAGRGLQLLFYSVGIGQISSEVPQNLSASRPQDRQFILSSKKLLLSDSGFYLCAWTAEANEQFFGPGTRLTVL.